Given below is one T cell receptor beta chain in context. Its specificity is unknown. This sample is drawn from a study of T cell responses to AZD1222 COVID-19 vaccine. Findings and caveats of the study: Repertoires were obtained solely post-peak T cell response. Females outnumbered males among donors, who were mostly white British; clonal diversity was possibly underestimated. At 160-218 and 743-854, vaccine-associated CD4 TCRs were dominant, and they spanned spike.

The CDR3 runs 19 residues. After removal of 1 base from V and 2 bases from J, the junction contained 13 bases not matched to a gene. CDR1 MGHRA and CDR2 YSYEKL come from the germline V gene. Assay used: immunoSEQ multiplex PCR; TCRdb lists only in-frame clones, some missing. The sample lists 140,000 or so clones, roughly 91% occurring once. Sequenced material: peripheral blood, taken 28 days after the second AZD1222 dose. The chain uses TRBV4-1 and TRBJ1-2; 10 bases match TRBD1. The receptor was derived from an adult who received the AZD1222 COVID-19 vaccine. The CDR3 nucleotides are TGCGCCAGCAGCCAAGGGCGTGTGGGACAGGGGCCTCCCAACTATGGCTACACCTTC. Translation: CASSQGRVGQGPPNYGYTF.